Following are 5 T cell receptor beta chains from one sample sequenced in a study of beta chain features in type 1 diabetes. Findings and caveats of the study: Moderately but significantly shorter TCRB CDR3s were found in Type 1 diabetes patients in all four CD4+ subsets.

No antigens are known for them. Investigators reverse transcribed all isolated RNA, so they sequenced expressed TCRB transcripts. Repertoires were generated with immunoSEQ multiplex PCR, while TCRdb's copy carries only in-frame clones and drops some. The sample holds approximately 52,000 clones, 55% to 75% seen once. The sequencing input was stem cell memory CD4+ T cells from blood. The receptors stem from a woman in her 30s with type 1 diabetes.

This chain joins TRBV29-1 and TRBJ1-1; 7 bases fit TRBD1. V shed 7 bases and J 5 bases; nucleotides not matched to a gene: 10. CDR3 length: 13 residues. Germline V gene sequence: CDR1 SQVTM, CDR2 ANQGSEA. The CDR3 loop is CSAHLTGLTEAFF. The CDR3 nucleotides read TGCAGCGCACACTTGACAGGGTTGACTGAAGCTTTCTTT.

J is TRBJ1-1 and V is TRBV28; TRBD1 is a possible D gene (5 bases). The CDR3 is 14 residues long. V was cut by 7 bases and J by 6 bases, with 18 bases left in between. Germline CDR1 MDHEN, CDR2 SYDVKM. CDR3 residues: CASTPTARGPEAFF. CDR3 in DNA: TGTGCCAGCACCCCGACAGCTCGCGGACCTGAAGCTTTCTTT.

The rearrangement joins TRBV30 to TRBJ1-2; a possible D gene is TRBD1 (5 bases). The V end lost 1 base, the J end lost 5 bases, and 17 bases lay between the germline ends. The CDR3 loop spans 15 amino acids. Per germline, CDR1 GTSNPN and CDR2 SVGIG (reference sequence). CDR3 sequence (DNA): TGTGCCTGGAGTGACCAGGGCGCAGGGCAGTATGGCTACACCTTC. This encodes CAWSDQGAGQYGYTF.

In its sample, this clone was seen a few times. V and J are TRBV5-4 and TRBJ1-1, with 7 bases matching TRBD1. Trimming at V came to 7 bases and at J to 5 bases, leaving 8 bases not matched to a gene. Germline lookup yields CDR1 SGHNT and CDR2 YYREEE (reference sequence). This CDR3 spans 13 amino acids. CDR3 amino acids: CASVQTGTTEAFF. Here the CDR3 DNA reads TGTGCCAGCGTCCAGACAGGGACGACTGAAGCTTTCTTT.

V gene TRBV23-1 combines with J gene TRBJ1-5; D gene uncertain. TRBV23-1 is noted as an ORF with a role that remains uncertain. V was pared by 3 bases and J by 0 bases, with 24 bases between. The CDR3 sequence is 20 residues long. The CDR3 DNA follows: TGCGCCAGCAGTCATCACCGCAGACCCCCGTTGAGGGATAGCAATCAGCCCCAGCATTTT. Protein sequence: CASSHHRRPPLRDSNQPQHF.